This T cell receptor (beta chain) comes out of a study of cytomegalovirus exposure and HLA in healthy donors. At the level of the study: Among the 370 or so donors who were genotyped, about 84% fell in the genetic ancestry cluster that is associated with self-reported Caucasian donors.

PCR employed 60 Vbeta and 13 Jbeta primers. The data were produced by immunoSEQ multiplex PCR, yet TCRdb's version contains in-frame clones alone and is incomplete. The profile shows 100,000 to 150,000 clones, just over 65% of them singletons. The table lists this clone with a few counts. Its target is unknown. Findings and caveats of the study: Overall, under 200 TCR beta chains were annotated as cytomegalovirus-associated.

CDR1 SGDLS and CDR2 YYNGEE come from the germline V gene. The CDR3 is 19 residues long. Trimming removed 4 bases from V and 0 bases from J; junction bases left unmatched: 14. The TCR originated in a man aged 18 to 30 in good health and CMV-seronegative. This rearrangement joins TRBV9 to TRBJ2-2, with 8 bases identical to TRBD2. The sequenced material came from PBMCs. CDR3 nucleotide sequence: TGTGCCAGCAGCCGTAGGTATAGCGGGACCTCTCCGAACACCGGGGAGCTGTTTTTT. Translation gives CASSRRYSGTSPNTGELFF.